This T cell receptor beta chain is from a study of T cell responses to AZD1222 COVID-19 vaccine. The method was immunoSEQ multiplex PCR; TCRdb's version includes in-frame clones alone and lacks a portion of them. The sample contains about 140,000 clones, roughly 91% of which appear only once. This clone was seen just once. The sequencing here drew on peripheral blood, taken on day 0 of AZD1222 vaccination. This clonotype originated in an adult in good health.

This CDR3 reads CASSYRAYEQYF. The CDR3 DNA sequence: TGTGCCAGCAGTTACCGCGCCTACGAGCAGTACTTC. The rearrangement uses TRBV6-2 or TRBV6-3 and TRBJ2-7; D is unclear. The CDR3 consists of 12 residues. From germline, CDR1 is MNHEY and CDR2 SVGEGT. V was trimmed by 2 bases and J by 2 bases, leaving 4 bases between them.